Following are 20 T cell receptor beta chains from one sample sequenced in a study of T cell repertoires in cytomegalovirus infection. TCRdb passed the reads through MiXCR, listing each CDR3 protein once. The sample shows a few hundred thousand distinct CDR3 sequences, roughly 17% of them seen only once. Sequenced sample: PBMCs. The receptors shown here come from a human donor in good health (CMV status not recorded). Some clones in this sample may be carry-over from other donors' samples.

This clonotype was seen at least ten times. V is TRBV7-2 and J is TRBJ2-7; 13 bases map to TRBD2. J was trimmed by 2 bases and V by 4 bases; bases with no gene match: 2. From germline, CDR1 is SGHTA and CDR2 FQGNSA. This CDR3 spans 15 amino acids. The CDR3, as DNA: TGTGCCAGCAGCTCGACTAGCGGGGGGCCCTACGAGCAGTACTTC. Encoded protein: CASSSTSGGPYEQYF.

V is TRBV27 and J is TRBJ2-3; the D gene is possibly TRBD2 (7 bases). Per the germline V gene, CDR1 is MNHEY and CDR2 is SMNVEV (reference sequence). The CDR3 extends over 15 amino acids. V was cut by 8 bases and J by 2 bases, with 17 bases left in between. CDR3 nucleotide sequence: TGTGCCAGCGGATTATCGGGGGGCGTCACAGATACGCAGTATTTT. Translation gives CASGLSGGVTDTQYF.

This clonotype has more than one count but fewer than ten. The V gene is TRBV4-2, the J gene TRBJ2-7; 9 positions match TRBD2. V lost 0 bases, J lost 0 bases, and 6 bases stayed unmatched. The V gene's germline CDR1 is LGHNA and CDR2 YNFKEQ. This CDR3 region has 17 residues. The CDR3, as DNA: TGTGCCAGCAGCCAAGATCCAGCGGGGGGCTTCTCCTACGAGCAGTACTTC. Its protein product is CASSQDPAGGFSYEQYF.

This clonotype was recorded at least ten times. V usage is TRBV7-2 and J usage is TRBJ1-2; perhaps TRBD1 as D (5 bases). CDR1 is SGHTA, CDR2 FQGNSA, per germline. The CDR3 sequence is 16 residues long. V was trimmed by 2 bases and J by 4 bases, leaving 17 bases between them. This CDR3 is CASSLWSSGAGYGYTF. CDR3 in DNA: TGTGCCAGCAGCTTATGGTCCAGCGGGGCTGGCTATGGCTACACCTTC.

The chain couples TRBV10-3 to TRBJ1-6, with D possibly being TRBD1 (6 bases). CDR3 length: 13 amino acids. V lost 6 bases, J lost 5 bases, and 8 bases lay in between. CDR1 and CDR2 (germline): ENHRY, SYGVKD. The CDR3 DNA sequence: TGTGCCATCAGGGAGGGGGATAATTCACCCCTCCACTTT. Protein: CAIREGDNSPLHF.

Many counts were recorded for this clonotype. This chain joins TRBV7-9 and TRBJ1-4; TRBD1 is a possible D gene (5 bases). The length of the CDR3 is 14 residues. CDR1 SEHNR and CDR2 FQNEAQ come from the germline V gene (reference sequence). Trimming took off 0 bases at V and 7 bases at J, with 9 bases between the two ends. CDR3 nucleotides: TGTGCCAGCAGCTTAGCAGGGGAGGGTGAAAAACTGTTTTTT. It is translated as CASSLAGEGEKLFF.

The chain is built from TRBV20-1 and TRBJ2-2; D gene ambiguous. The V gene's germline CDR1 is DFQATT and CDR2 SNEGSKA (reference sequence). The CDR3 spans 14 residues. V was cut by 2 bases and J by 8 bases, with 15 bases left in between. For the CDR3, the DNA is TGCAGTGCTAGAACCGGACGGTGGATTGGGGAGCTGTTTTTT. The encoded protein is CSARTGRWIGELFF.

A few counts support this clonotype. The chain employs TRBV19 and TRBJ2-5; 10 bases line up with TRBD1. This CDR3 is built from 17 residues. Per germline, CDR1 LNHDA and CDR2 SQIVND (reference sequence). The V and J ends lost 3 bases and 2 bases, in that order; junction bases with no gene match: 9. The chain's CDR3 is CASSMGTGVSGQETQYF. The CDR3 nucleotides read TGTGCCAGTAGTATGGGGACAGGGGTTAGTGGGCAAGAGACCCAGTACTTC.

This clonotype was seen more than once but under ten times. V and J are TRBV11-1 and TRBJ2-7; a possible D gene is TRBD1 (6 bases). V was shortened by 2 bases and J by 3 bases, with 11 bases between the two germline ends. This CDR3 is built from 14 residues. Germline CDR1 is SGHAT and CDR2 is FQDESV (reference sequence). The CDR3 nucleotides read TGTGCCAGCAGCTTATACAGGGTCAACTACGAGCAGTACTTC. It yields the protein CASSLYRVNYEQYF.

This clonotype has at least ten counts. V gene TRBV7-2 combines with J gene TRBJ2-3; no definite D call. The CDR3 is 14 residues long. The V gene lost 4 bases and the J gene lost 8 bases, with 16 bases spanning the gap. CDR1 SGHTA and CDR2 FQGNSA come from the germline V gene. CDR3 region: CASSSGLISPTQYF. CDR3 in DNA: TGTGCCAGCAGCTCCGGGCTCATCTCCCCTACGCAGTATTTT.

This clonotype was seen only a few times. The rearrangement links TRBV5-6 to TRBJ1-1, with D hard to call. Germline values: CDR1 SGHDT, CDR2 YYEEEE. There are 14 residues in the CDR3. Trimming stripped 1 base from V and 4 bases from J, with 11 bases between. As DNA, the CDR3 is TGTGCCAGCAGCTTGATAGGACGTTTCACTGAAGCTTTCTTT. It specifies CASSLIGRFTEAFF.

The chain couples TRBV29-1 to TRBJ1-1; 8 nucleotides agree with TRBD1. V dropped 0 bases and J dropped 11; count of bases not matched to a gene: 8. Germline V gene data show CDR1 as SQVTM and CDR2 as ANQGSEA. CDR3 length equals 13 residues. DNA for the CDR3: TGCAGCGTTGAAGATTGGACAGGGAAGGGGGCTTTCTTT. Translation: CSVEDWTGKGAFF.

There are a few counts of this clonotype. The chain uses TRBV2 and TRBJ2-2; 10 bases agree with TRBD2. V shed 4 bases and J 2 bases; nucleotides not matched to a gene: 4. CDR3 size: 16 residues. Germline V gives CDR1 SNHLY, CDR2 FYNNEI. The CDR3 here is CASSAASGGNTGELFF. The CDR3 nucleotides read TGTGCCAGCAGTGCGGCTAGCGGGGGTAACACCGGGGAGCTGTTTTTT.

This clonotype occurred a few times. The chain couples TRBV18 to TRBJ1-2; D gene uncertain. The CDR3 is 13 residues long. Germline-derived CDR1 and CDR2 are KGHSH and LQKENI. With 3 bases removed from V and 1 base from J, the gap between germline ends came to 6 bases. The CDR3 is CASSPGDNYGYTF. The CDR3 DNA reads TGTGCCAGCTCACCGGGAGATAACTATGGCTACACCTTC. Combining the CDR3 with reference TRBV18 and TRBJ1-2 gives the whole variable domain NAGVMQNPRHLVRRRGQEARLRCSPMKGHSHVYWYRQLPEEGLKFMVYLQKENIIDESGMPKERFSAEFPKEGPSILRIQQVVRGDSAAYFCASSPGDNYGYTFGSGTRLTVV.

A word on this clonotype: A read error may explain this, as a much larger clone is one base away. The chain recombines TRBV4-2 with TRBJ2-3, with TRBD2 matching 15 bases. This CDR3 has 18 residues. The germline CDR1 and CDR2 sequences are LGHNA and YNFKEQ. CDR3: CASNQTDGTSGGQDTQYF. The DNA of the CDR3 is TGTGCCAGCAACCAAACGGATGGGACTAGCGGGGGGCAAGATACGCAGTATTTT.

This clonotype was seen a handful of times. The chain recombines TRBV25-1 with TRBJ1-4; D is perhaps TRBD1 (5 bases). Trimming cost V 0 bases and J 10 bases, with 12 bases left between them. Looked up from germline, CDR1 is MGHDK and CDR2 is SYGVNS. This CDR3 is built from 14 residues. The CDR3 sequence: CASSEYRGPPKLFF. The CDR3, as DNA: TGTGCCAGCAGTGAATATCGGGGCCCTCCAAAACTGTTTTTT.

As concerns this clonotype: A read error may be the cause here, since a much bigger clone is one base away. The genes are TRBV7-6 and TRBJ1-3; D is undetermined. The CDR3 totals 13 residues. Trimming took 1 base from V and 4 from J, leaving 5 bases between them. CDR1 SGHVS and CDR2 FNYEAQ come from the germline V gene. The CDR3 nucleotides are TGTGCCAGCAGCTTAGAAGTGGGAAACACCATATATTTT. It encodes CASSLEVGNTIYF.

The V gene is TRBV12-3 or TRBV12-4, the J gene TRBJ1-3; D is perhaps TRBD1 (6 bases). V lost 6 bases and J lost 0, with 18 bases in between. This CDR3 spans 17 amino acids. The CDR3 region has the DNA TGTGCCAGCAGCCCCCCAGGGGCCCTAGCCTCTGGAAACACCATATATTTT. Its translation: CASSPPGALASGNTIYF.

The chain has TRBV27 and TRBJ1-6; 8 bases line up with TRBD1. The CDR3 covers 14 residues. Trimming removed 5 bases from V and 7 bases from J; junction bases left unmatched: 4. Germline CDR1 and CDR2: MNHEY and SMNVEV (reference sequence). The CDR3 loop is CASSAGTGNSPLHF. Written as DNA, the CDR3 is TGTGCCAGCAGTGCGGGGACAGGAAATTCACCCCTCCACTTT.

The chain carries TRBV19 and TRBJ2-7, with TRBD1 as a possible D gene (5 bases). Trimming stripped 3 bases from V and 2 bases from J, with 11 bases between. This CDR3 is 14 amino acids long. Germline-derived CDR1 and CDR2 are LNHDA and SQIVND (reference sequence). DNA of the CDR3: TGTGCCAGTAGTATTTCTATACAGGCCTACGAGCAGTACTTC. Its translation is CASSISIQAYEQYF.